Here is one TCR beta chain with its context. This CDR3 region has 12 residues. The germline gives CDR1 MNHNY, CDR2 SVGAGI (reference sequence). Trimming removed 2 bases at V and 8 bases at J, with 9 bases between. This specimen belongs to a study of T cell changes during pregnancy in multiple sclerosis. Sequenced by immunoSEQ multiplex PCR; TCRdb stores in-frame clones only, minus some. The table includes tens of thousands of clones, about 89% detected once. The J gene is TRBJ1-1, the V gene TRBV6-6; D remains unclear. This receptor was obtained from a female donor with multiple sclerosis, enrolled in a pregnancy study. This material consisted of CD4+ T cells from peripheral blood mononuclear cells, taken before pregnancy. The CDR3 region is CASSYPAGEAFF. The CDR3 region has the DNA TGTGCCAGCAGTTACCCCGCGGGGGAAGCTTTCTTT.